What follows are 22 T cell receptor beta chains derived from one specimen sequenced in a study of post-analysis software for immune sequencing data. Researchers reported that TCR beta cDNA libraries carried unique molecular identifiers. A single record per CDR3 protein comes from TCRdb applying MiXCR to the PCR reads. The sample consists of about 180,000 distinct CDR3 sequences, 30% of them appearing once. The antigens these receptors bind are not known. General study findings and limits: Five or six TRBV segments were more frequent in patients than controls; TRBV5-6, TRBV5-1 and TRBV20-1 belonged to this group.

Sequencing used blood. These receptors all stem from a girl aged 10-17 years with multiple sclerosis.

The chain is built from TRBV9 and TRBJ2-1; 8 bases line up with TRBD2. The CDR3 consists of 15 residues. Unmatched junction bases numbered 7, after V lost 0 bases and J lost 8 bases. Germline V lookup: CDR1 SGDLS, CDR2 YYNGEE. CDR3 bases: TGTGCCAGCAGCGTAGTGTTTAGCGGGAAAGATGAGCAGTTCTTC. Protein product: CASSVVFSGKDEQFF.

The rearrangement links TRBV4-1 to TRBJ1-4; D unresolved. The germline V gene encodes CDR1 MGHRA and CDR2 YSYEKL. The CDR3 covers 14 residues. V gave up 0 bases and J gave up 3 bases, with 5 bases separating them. The CDR3 protein is CASSQDPSNEKLFF. For the CDR3, the DNA is TGCGCCAGCAGCCAAGACCCATCTAATGAAAAACTGTTTTTT.

A note on this clonotype: At one end, the junction sequence differs from germline, possibly due to a read error. This chain links TRBV29-1 with TRBJ1-2, with D tentatively TRBD1 (5 bases). CDR3 size: 14 residues. The germline V gene encodes CDR1 SQVTM and CDR2 ANQGSEA. CDR3: CSVEDWGGPEGCTF. CDR3 in DNA: TGCAGCGTTGAAGACTGGGGCGGCCCTGAAGGCTGCACCTTC.

This clonotype showed up many times. The junction departs from the called germline gene at one end, perhaps through a read error. V usage is TRBV18 and J usage is TRBJ2-6; no firm D call. Germline CDR1 and CDR2: KGHSH and LQKENI. The CDR3 spans 15 residues. This CDR3 reads CASSPPLSGANVLTF. The CDR3 region has the DNA TGCGCCAGCAGCCCCCCCCTCTCTGGGGCCAACGTCCTGACTTTC.

In its sample, this clonotype was seen a few times. The V call is TRBV14, the J call TRBJ2-5; TRBD1 matches at 10 bases. The germline V gene encodes CDR1 SGHDN and CDR2 FVKESK. This CDR3 is built from 16 residues. Losses at the gene ends were 1 base for V and 5 bases for J; bases not matched to a gene: 7. The CDR3 sequence: CASSQVDRGRRETQYF. The CDR3 DNA is TGTGCCAGCAGCCAAGTCGACAGGGGGCGAAGGGAGACCCAGTACTTC.

About this clonotype: This may come from a read error, since a much larger clone is one base off. This rearrangement joins TRBV7-3 to TRBJ2-3, with D tentatively TRBD1 or TRBD2 (6 bases each). CDR1 SGHTA and CDR2 FQGTGA come from the germline V gene. The CDR3 sequence is 13 residues long. The CDR3 DNA reads as TGTGCCGGCAGTAAGGGGGGATTGAATACGCAGTATTTT. This translates into CAGSKGGLNTQYF.

This clonotype was seen more than once but under ten times. This chain joins TRBV28 and TRBJ1-2; D perhaps matches TRBD1 (5 bases). Germline CDR1 and CDR2: MDHEN and SYDVKM. Trimming removed 6 bases at V and 4 bases at J, with 9 bases between. The CDR3 has 12 residues. Here the CDR3 reads CASRSTVYGYTF. In nucleotides, the CDR3 is TGTGCCAGCAGATCGACAGTCTATGGCTACACCTTC.

Ten or more counts support this clonotype. This chain uses TRBV10-2 with TRBJ1-2; perhaps TRBD1 as D (5 bases). Per germline, CDR1 WSHSY and CDR2 SAAADI. Trimming removed 4 bases from V and 6 bases from J, with 12 bases in between. This CDR3 region has 13 residues. The CDR3 protein is CASSAGGADGYTF. Here the CDR3 DNA reads TGCGCCAGCAGTGCGGGAGGGGCGGATGGCTACACCTTC.

This clonotype has more than one count but fewer than ten. This rearrangement joins TRBV7-9 to TRBJ2-1; no clear D gene. Germline loops: CDR1 SEHNR, CDR2 FQNEAQ (reference sequence). The CDR3 runs to 15 residues. Between the trimmed V and J ends, which lost 4 bases and 9 bases, there was a span of 19 bases. The CDR3 sequence is CASSYLLQPPGEQFF. For the CDR3, the DNA is TGTGCCAGCAGCTATCTTCTTCAGCCTCCGGGTGAGCAGTTCTTC.

The genes are TRBV27 and TRBJ2-7; D remains ambiguous. Germline V lookup: CDR1 MNHEY, CDR2 SMNVEV (reference sequence). There are 12 residues in the CDR3. V lost 6 bases to trimming and J lost 1 base, with 7 bases between them. The CDR3 is CASSGESYEQYF. The DNA of the CDR3 is TGTGCCAGCAGCGGAGAGTCCTACGAGCAGTACTTC.

In regard to this clonotype: A much larger clone sits a single nucleotide away, making a read error possible. This rearrangement joins TRBV20-1 to TRBJ2-3; D call uncertain. Trimming pared 3 bases from V and 4 bases from J, leaving 11 bases between. The germline gives CDR1 DFQATT, CDR2 SNEGSKA (reference sequence). This CDR3 has 13 residues. The DNA for the CDR3 is TGCAGTGCTAGGTTTCCTACCGCAGATACGCAGTATTTT. Residues: CSARFPTADTQYF.

This clonotype was counted many times. J is TRBJ2-1 and V is TRBV18; possibly TRBD1 for D (6 bases). Germline V lookup: CDR1 KGHSH, CDR2 LQKENI. This CDR3 has 14 amino acids. V gave up 3 bases and J gave up 5 bases, with 11 bases separating them. The CDR3 region is CASSPTNRDNEQFF. DNA for the CDR3: TGTGCCAGCTCACCGACTAACAGGGACAATGAGCAGTTCTTC.

This clonotype was picked up many times. The V and J genes are TRBV7-8 and TRBJ1-5, with TRBD1 matching over 9 bases. The CDR3 runs 17 residues. Germline values: CDR1 SGHVS, CDR2 FQNEAQ. The J segment lost 7 bases and the V segment lost 5 bases, leaving 15 bases of the junction unmatched. This chain's CDR3 is CASSLTSRDRVRQPQHF. CDR3 in DNA: TGTGCCAGCAGCCTAACCTCCCGGGACAGGGTCCGACAGCCCCAGCATTTT.

This clonotype was recorded many times. V usage is TRBV7-8 and J usage is TRBJ2-1; 8 positions agree with TRBD2. Germline V gene sequence: CDR1 SGHVS, CDR2 FQNEAQ. The CDR3 covers 15 residues. The trim removed 7 bases at V and 8 bases at J, leaving 13 bases unmatched. CDR3 protein: CASTSSGSGTDEQFF. CDR3 nucleotides: TGTGCCAGCACCTCCAGCGGGAGCGGAACAGATGAGCAGTTCTTC.

This clonotype was found many times. The genes are TRBV10-3 and TRBJ2-5, with a weak D call TRBD1 (5 bases). CDR1 and CDR2 (germline): ENHRY, SYGVKD. Trimming took 4 bases from V and 6 from J, leaving 24 bases between them. The length of the CDR3 is 17 residues. The CDR3 loop is CAISGAWIGQGGKTQYF. CDR3 in DNA: TGTGCCATCAGTGGGGCATGGATTGGGCAGGGCGGTAAGACCCAGTACTTC.

This clonotype was found a few times. A single base separates this from a much larger clone, so it may be a read error. The genes are TRBV12-3 or TRBV12-4 and TRBJ2-5; D tentatively fits TRBD1 or TRBD2 (5 bases each). Trimming removed 6 bases from V and 3 bases from J, with 20 bases in between. The CDR3 is 16 amino acids. For the CDR3, the DNA is TGTGCCAGCAGCCCAGGGAGTGGGATAAATAAAGAGACCCAGTACTTC. This encodes CASSPGSGINKETQYF.

For this clonotype: One end of the junction is discordant with germline, which a read error may explain. The rearrangement links TRBV3-1 to TRBJ2-1, with 9 positions matching TRBD2. The length of the CDR3 is 19 residues. The germline CDR1 and CDR2 sequences are LGHDT and YNNKEL (reference sequence). In nucleotides, the CDR3 is TGTGCCAGCAGTCAAGGGGGATCGCTAGCGGGGAGCTCCTACAATGAGCAGTTCTTC. Translation gives CASSQGGSLAGSSYNEQFF.

The genes are TRBV19 and TRBJ2-2; tentatively, D is TRBD1 (6 bases). Germline CDR1 is LNHDA and CDR2 is SQIVND (reference sequence). The V end lost 6 bases, the J end lost 3 bases, and 11 bases lay between the germline ends. The CDR3 length is 14 residues. For the CDR3, the DNA is TGTGCCAGTAGCAACAGGGCCTACACCGGGGAGCTGTTTTTT. It codes for CASSNRAYTGELFF.

The gene calls are TRBV7-9 and TRBJ1-3; D is uncertain. CDR1 is SEHNR, CDR2 FQNEAQ, per germline (reference sequence). The length of the CDR3 is 12 residues. Trimming cost V 6 bases and J 4 bases, with 7 bases left between them. CDR3 in DNA: TGTGCCAGCAGAAGCGGGGGAAACACCATATATTTT. It translates to CASRSGGNTIYF.

The V call is TRBV4-2, the J call TRBJ2-7, with D possibly TRBD1 on 6 matching bases. This CDR3 is 16 amino acids long. V was shortened by 0 bases and J by 0 bases, with 12 bases between the two germline ends. Per the germline V gene, CDR1 is LGHNA and CDR2 is YNFKEQ. The CDR3 sequence: CASSQEDGTPSYEQYF. CDR3 sequence (DNA): TGTGCCAGCAGCCAAGAGGATGGGACACCCTCCTACGAGCAGTACTTC.

The chain recombines TRBV4-2 with TRBJ2-1; 9 bases are a match to TRBD2. Per germline, CDR1 LGHNA and CDR2 YNFKEQ. The trim removed 0 bases at V and 0 bases at J, leaving 12 bases unmatched. The CDR3 length is 20 residues. CDR3 nucleotide sequence: TGTGCCAGCAGCCAAGATTTTTTGAGCGGGAGGCCCAGCTCCTACAATGAGCAGTTCTTC. Translating it yields CASSQDFLSGRPSSYNEQFF.

This clonotype came up a few times. The V gene is TRBV12-3 or TRBV12-4, the J gene TRBJ1-1, with TRBD1 as a possible D gene (5 bases). Trimming removed 7 bases at V and 3 bases at J, with 18 bases between. The CDR3 runs 15 residues. CDR3 amino acids: CASTTARGGDTEAFF. In DNA form, the CDR3 reads TGTGCCAGCACGACGGCCCGAGGAGGGGACACTGAAGCTTTCTTT.